A single sample gave rise to the 7 T cell receptor beta chains below, sequenced in a study of control samples from healthy donors and cancer patients. The repertoire was sequenced with immunoSEQ multiplex PCR; TCRdb's copy has only in-frame clones and lacks some. The sample shows approximately 76,000 clones, approximately 80% of them seen only once. The material sequenced was PBMCs. Source of these receptors: a man aged 55 to 70 with head and neck cancer.

The chain is built from TRBV27 and TRBJ2-7; D is unclear. Deletions cut 3 bases from V and 3 bases from J, with 12 bases between. From germline, CDR1 is MNHEY and CDR2 SMNVEV (reference sequence). The CDR3 loop spans 14 amino acids. CDR3 sequence (DNA): TGTGCCAGCAGTTTTTTTAACACACTCTACGAGCAGTACTTC. This translates into CASSFFNTLYEQYF.

The chain links TRBV7-9 to TRBJ1-6; a possible D gene is TRBD1 (6 bases). V was shortened by 5 bases and J by 14 bases, with 25 bases between the two germline ends. The germline V gene has CDR1 SEHNR and CDR2 FQNEAQ (reference sequence). The CDR3 is 16 amino acids. The CDR3 sequence is CASSPHPGGVLGSLHF. The CDR3 DNA follows: TGTGCCAGCAGCCCACACCCTGGGGGCGTTCTAGGGTCCCTCCACTTT.

The genes are TRBV19 and TRBJ1-5; D call uncertain. V was shortened by 7 bases and J by 10 bases, with 20 bases between the two germline ends. CDR3 length: 14 residues. Per germline, CDR1 LNHDA and CDR2 SQIVND (reference sequence). The CDR3 DNA sequence: TGTGCCAGTACCGCCGGGCAGTTCGCCGGCCCCCAGCATTTT. Its translation: CASTAGQFAGPQHF.

The chain joins TRBV9 to TRBJ2-3; 8 nucleotides align to TRBD2. V was clipped by 0 bases and J by 0 bases; unmatched bases: 3. Germline loops: CDR1 SGDLS, CDR2 YYNGEE. This CDR3 is built from 16 residues. The CDR3 region has the DNA TGTGCCAGCAGCGTAGATCCTAGCGGGAGCACAGATACGCAGTATTTT. Amino acids: CASSVDPSGSTDTQYF.

The chain has TRBV6-5 and TRBJ2-3; possible D gene TRBD1, 8 bases. The germline gives CDR1 MNHEY, CDR2 SVGAGI. Trimming removed 6 bases from V and 5 bases from J, with 18 bases in between. The CDR3 covers 15 residues. Here the CDR3 reads CASRVNYRGGDTQYF. The CDR3 nucleotides read TGTGCCAGCAGGGTTAACTACAGGGGGGGAGATACGCAGTATTTT.

The chain combines TRBV7-9 with TRBJ1-1; D is unresolved. The CDR3 is 16 amino acids. The germline V gene has CDR1 SEHNR and CDR2 FQNEAQ (reference sequence). The V end lost 5 bases, the J end lost 1 base, and 17 bases lay between the germline ends. In nucleotides, the CDR3 is TGTGCCAGCAGCCACTCTACCCAAGACCCGAACACTGAAGCTTTCTTT. Its protein is CASSHSTQDPNTEAFF.

The J gene is TRBJ2-3, the V gene TRBV27; possible D gene TRBD2, 6 bases. The CDR3 consists of 18 residues. The V gene lost 3 bases and the J gene lost 3 bases, with 22 bases spanning the gap. Germline V gene sequence: CDR1 MNHEY, CDR2 SMNVEV (reference sequence). The CDR3: CASSFQGGRGGVTDTQYF. The CDR3 bases are TGTGCCAGCAGTTTTCAAGGCGGGCGGGGCGGGGTGACAGATACGCAGTATTTT.